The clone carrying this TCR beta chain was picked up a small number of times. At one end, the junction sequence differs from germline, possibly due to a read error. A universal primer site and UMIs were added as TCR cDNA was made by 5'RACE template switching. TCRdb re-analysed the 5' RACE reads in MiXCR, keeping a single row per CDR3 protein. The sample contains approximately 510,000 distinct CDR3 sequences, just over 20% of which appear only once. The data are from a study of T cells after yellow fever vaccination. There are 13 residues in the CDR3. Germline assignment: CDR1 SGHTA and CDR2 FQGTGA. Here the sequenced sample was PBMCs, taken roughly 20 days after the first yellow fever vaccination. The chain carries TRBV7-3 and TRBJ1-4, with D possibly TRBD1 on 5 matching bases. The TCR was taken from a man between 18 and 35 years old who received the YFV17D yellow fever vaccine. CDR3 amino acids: CASSLTGGEKLFF. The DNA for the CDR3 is TGTGCTAGCAGCCTTACAGGAGGTGAAAAACTGTTTTTT.